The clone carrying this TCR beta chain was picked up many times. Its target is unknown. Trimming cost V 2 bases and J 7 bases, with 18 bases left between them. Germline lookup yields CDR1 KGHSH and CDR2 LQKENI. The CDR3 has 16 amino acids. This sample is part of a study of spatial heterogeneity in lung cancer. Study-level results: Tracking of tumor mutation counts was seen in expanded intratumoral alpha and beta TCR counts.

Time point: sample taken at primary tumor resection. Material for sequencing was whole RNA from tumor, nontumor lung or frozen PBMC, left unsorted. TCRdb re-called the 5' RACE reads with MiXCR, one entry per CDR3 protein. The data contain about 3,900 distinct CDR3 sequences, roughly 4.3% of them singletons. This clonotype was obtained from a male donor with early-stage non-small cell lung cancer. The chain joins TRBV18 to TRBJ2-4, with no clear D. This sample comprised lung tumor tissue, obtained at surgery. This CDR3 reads CASSPTSIGPENIQYF. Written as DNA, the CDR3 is TGTGCCAGCTCACCAACTTCTATCGGTCCGGAGAACATTCAGTACTTC.